This is a list of T cell receptor beta chains from one sample in a study of control samples from healthy donors and cancer patients. The table came from immunoSEQ multiplex PCR; TCRdb's copy has only in-frame clones and leaves some out. The sample lists fewer than 250,000 clones, around 93% seen once, with about 1.7% in the top ten. The sequencing input was blood. These receptors came from a man aged 25 to 40 in good health. Each CDR3 is given without its conserved first and last residue. A D gene is named only where the DNA matches it firmly.

ASSPTSTDTQY	TRBV7-7	.
ASSWTGPTGELF	TRBV6-5	TRBD1
ASSATSYEQY	TRBV11-2	.
ASSLEGTSGVYSDTQY	TRBV7-2	TRBD2
ASSYRAGGNQPQH	TRBV6-2/TRBV6-3	.
ASSKPSNEKLF	TRBV5-1	.
ASSQDPGRHEKLF	TRBV14	.
SVLGSETQY	TRBV29-1	.
ASSIRTSSYEQY	TRBV19	.
ASSLRGWDEKLF	TRBV27	.
AWSDSRNTIY	TRBV30	.
ASSQGEGTETIY	TRBV4-1	.
ASSFDGNTEAF	TRBV12-3/TRBV12-4	.
ASSLGTGLGDTQY	TRBV5-1	TRBD1
ATGGGFLYNEQF	TRBV7-8	TRBD2